A single T cell receptor beta chain is shown here with its context. There are a few counts of this clone. Its antigen is not yet known. Base-call qualities are not available, and no considerably larger clone is one nucleotide away. These data originate in a study of STAT5B mutations in CD4+ large granular lymphocyte leukemia (dated by TCRdb to between 2021 and 2024). For the study in its entirety: Among healthy controls, the CDR3 'QG' motif was associated with a particular HLA allele. The study compared the TCRbeta repertoires of patients with CD4+ T-cell large granular lymphocyte leukemia against those of healthy blood donors. The purity of purified fractions was confirmed by flow cytometry on FACSCanto II or FACSVerse to exceed 95% among lymphocytes. What the work shows at the level of the full study, not this receptor alone: The data were not HLA-matched, and the higher clonality in CD4+ T-LGLL than in CD8+ T-LGLL could be due to the relatively small sample size. CD4-sorted patient repertoires appeared more clonal than healthy CD4+ repertoires, and this difference persisted after removing the putative leukemic clones. TRBV06-family usage was enriched among the top patient clones (8/27) compared with healthy controls (2/35). Main leukemic clonotypes were private to each patient, although roughly 26% appeared at low frequency in other patients' non-leukemic repertoires.

Healthy controls were approximately 40 blood donors whose buffy coats came from the Finnish Red Cross blood service. All TCR-sequenced material derived from peripheral blood: patient blood samples and healthy donor buffy coats. Ficoll-Hypaque gradient centrifugation was used to isolate peripheral blood mononuclear cells. CD4+ cells were magnetically purified from the buffy coats of healthy controls. The Gentra Puregene Cell and Tissue kit was used to extract genomic DNA, and a Qubit 2.0 fluorometer was used to measure the amount of genomic DNA. The immunoSEQ assay at survey resolution was used to sequence TCRbeta rearrangements from genomic DNA. The study's own analysis went as follows. In the TCR sequencing data, the smallest productive clonotype frequency that could be detected was 2.59 x 10-5. Only productive TCRbeta rearrangements, defined as complete and in-frame sequences, were included in the analyses. Sample clonality was computed as Simpson clonality in the immunoSEQ Analyzer version 3.0. Clones were binned by frequency as very rare, small, medium, large (1-20%) or hyperexpanded (>20%). Generation probabilities were estimated with OLGA 1.2.3, V-gene circos plots were generated with VDJtools, specificities were searched for in VDJdb, and CDR3 motifs were identified with GLIPH. TCRdb re-hosts the immuneACCESS table, in-frame sequences only. Its copies lack some clones; in the studies checked, an unresolved V gene accounts for under half of them, and the cause for the rest is not known. From that table come the V and J calls and clone size; the DNA was used to work out D and trimming. This sample holds 48,000 or so clones; roughly 70% were observed only once. Approximately 1.4% of the sample lies in the top ten.

The germline V gene (reference sequence) sets CDR1 to SEHNR and CDR2 to FQNEAQ. The cysteine opens and the phenylalanine closes a CDR3 of 11 amino acids. Of all the DNA, just the CDR3 is kept, 33 bases in frame from base 1. V loses 5 bases of germline sequence and J loses 11 bases, and the interval between the two ends is 12 bases. This clonotype was obtained from a human donor in good health. The chain was built from TRBV7-9 and TRBJ1-1; the D gene lacks a confident call. Sequenced input: CD4+ T cells from blood buffy coats. The CDR3 region has the sequence CASSQEAWAFF. Here is the DNA: TGTGCCAGCAGCCAAGAGGCGTGGGCTTTCTTT. Extended through the reference TRBV7-9 and TRBJ1-1 proteins, this CDR3 yields the full variable domain: DTGVSQNPRHKITKRGQNVTFRCDPISEHNRLYWYRQTLGQGPEFLTYFQNEAQLEKSRLLSDRFSAERPKGSFSTLEIQRTEQGDSAMYLCASSQEAWAFFGQGTRLTVV.